Sequencing of this T cell receptor beta chain was carried out in a study of T cells of healthy individuals. The CDR3 contains 17 residues. Trimming cost V 5 bases and J 2 bases, with 20 bases left between them. Germline V gene lookup returns CDR1 KGHSH and CDR2 LQKENI. TCRdb re-called the 5' RACE reads with MiXCR, one entry per CDR3 protein. This repertoire shows some 69,000 distinct CDR3 sequences, about a sixth found once; its top ten account for approximately 4.7%. The TCR was taken from a human donor in good health. This chain connects TRBV18 to TRBJ2-3; D is unresolved. This chain's CDR3 is CASSSRTVPLFTDTQYF. The CDR3 bases are TGTGCCAGCTCATCCCGGACGGTCCCTTTATTCACAGATACGCAGTATTTT.